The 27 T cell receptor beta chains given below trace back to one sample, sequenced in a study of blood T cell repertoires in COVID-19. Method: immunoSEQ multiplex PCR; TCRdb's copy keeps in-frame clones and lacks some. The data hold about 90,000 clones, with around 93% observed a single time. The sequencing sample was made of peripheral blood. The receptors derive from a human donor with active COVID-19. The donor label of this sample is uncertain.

In DNA, the CDR3 is TGTGCCAGCAGCTTAGCGGACAGGGGAGGCACAGATACGCAGTATTTT. This gives the protein CASSLADRGGTDTQYF. The V gene is TRBV7-8, the J gene TRBJ2-3, with TRBD1 matching 9 bases. The J segment lost 1 base and the V segment lost 0 bases, leaving 2 bases of the junction unmatched. This CDR3 is built from 16 residues. Germline CDR1 is SGHVS and CDR2 is FQNEAQ.

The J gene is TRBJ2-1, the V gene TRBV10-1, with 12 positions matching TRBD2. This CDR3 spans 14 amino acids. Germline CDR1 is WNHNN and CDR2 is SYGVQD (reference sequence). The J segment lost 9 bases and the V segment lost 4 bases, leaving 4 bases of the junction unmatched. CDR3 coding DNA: TGCGCCAGCAGTGCTAGCGGGGGGGCGGGTGAGCAGTTCTTC. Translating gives CASSASGGAGEQFF.

CDR3 DNA sequence: TGTGCCAGCTCACCGGAGACAGCAAATGAAGCTTTCTTT. Its translation is CASSPETANEAFF. This chain links TRBV18 with TRBJ1-1; possible D gene TRBD1, 5 bases. Trimming took 3 bases from V and 7 from J, leaving 12 bases between them. Germline-derived CDR1 and CDR2 are KGHSH and LQKENI. The CDR3 loop spans 13 amino acids.

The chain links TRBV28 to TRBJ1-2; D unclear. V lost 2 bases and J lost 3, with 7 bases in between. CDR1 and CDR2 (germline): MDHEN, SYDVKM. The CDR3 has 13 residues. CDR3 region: CASSLPGYYGYTF. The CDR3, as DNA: TGTGCCAGCAGTTTACCGGGTTACTATGGCTACACCTTC.

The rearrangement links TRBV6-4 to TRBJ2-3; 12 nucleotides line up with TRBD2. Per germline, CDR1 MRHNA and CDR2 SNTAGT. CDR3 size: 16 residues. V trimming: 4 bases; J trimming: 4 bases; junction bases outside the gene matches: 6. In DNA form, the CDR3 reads TGTGCCAGCAGTGTACTAGCGGGGGGTGTGGCAGATACGCAGTATTTT. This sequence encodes CASSVLAGGVADTQYF.

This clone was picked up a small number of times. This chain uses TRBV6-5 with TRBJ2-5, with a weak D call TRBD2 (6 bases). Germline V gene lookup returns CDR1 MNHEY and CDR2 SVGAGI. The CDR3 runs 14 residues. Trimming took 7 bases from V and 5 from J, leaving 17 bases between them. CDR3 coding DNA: TGTGCCAGCACTCCGGGGGATAATTGGGAGACCCAGTACTTC. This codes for CASTPGDNWETQYF.

CDR3 DNA sequence: TGTGCCAGCAGTGAGACTTGGACAGGGAAAGGCGGCTACACCTTC. Protein: CASSETWTGKGGYTF. The rearrangement uses TRBV6-1 and TRBJ1-2; the match to TRBD1 covers 8 bases. CDR1 and CDR2 from the germline V gene are MNHNS and SASEGT. The CDR3 length is 15 residues. Trimming removed 3 bases from V and 8 bases from J; junction bases left unmatched: 11.

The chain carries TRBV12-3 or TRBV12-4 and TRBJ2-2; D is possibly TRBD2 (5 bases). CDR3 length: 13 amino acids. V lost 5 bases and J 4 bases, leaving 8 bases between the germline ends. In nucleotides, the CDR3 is TGTGCCAGCAGTCAACTAGTCACCGGGGAGCTGTTTTTT. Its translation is CASSQLVTGELFF.

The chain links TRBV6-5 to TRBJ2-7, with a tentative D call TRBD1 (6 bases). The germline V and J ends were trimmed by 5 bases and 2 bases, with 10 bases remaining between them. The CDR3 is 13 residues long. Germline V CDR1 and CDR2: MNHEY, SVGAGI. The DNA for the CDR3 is TGTGCCAGCAGTCCGACAGGACCCTACGAGCAGTACTTC. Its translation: CASSPTGPYEQYF.

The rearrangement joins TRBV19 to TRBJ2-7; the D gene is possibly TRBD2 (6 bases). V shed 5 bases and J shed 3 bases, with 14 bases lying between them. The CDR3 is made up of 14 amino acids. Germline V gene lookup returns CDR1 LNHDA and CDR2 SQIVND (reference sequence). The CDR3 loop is CASSVGGRDYEQYF. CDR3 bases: TGTGCCAGTAGTGTCGGGGGACGGGACTACGAGCAGTACTTC. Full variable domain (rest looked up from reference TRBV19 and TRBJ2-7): DGGITQSPKYLFRKEGQNVTLSCEQNLNHDAMYWYRQDPGQGLRLIYYSQIVNDFQKGDIAEGYSVSREKKESFPLTVTSAQKNPTAFYLCASSVGGRDYEQYFGPGTRLTVT.

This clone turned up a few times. This CDR3 reads CASSQDLAVSSYEQYF. In DNA, the CDR3 is TGCGCCAGCAGCCAAGATCTCGCGGTGAGCTCCTACGAGCAGTACTTC. This rearrangement joins TRBV4-1 to TRBJ2-7, with D unresolved. CDR1 MGHRA and CDR2 YSYEKL come from the germline V gene. This CDR3 is 16 amino acids long. V gave up 0 bases and J gave up 0 bases, with 12 bases separating them.

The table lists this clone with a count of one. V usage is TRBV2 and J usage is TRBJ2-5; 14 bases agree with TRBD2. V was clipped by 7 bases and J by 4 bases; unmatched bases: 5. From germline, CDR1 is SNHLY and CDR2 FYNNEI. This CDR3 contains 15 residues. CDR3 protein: CASTSGLAGGETQYF. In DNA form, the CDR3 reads TGTGCCAGCACCTCCGGACTAGCGGGGGGAGAGACCCAGTACTTC. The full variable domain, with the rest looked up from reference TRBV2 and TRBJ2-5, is EPEVTQTPSHQVTQMGQEVILRCVPISNHLYFYWYRQILGQKVEFLVSFYNNEISEKSEIFDDQFSVERPDGSNFTLKIRSTKLEDSAMYFCASTSGLAGGETQYFGPGTRLLVL.

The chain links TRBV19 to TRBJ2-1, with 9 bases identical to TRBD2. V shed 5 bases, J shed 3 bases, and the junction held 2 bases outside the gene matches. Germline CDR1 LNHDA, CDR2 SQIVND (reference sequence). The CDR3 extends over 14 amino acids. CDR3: CASSVAGDYNEQFF. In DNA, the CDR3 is TGTGCCAGTAGTGTAGCGGGGGACTACAATGAGCAGTTCTTC.

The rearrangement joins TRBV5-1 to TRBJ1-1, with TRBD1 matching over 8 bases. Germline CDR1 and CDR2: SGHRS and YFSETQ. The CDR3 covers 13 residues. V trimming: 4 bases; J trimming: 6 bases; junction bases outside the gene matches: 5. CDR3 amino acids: CASSADRASEAFF. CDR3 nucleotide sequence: TGCGCCAGCAGCGCGGACAGGGCCTCTGAAGCTTTCTTT. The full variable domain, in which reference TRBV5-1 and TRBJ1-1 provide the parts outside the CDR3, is KAGVTQTPRYLIKTRGQQVTLSCSPISGHRSVSWYQQTPGQGLQFLFEYFSETQRNKGNFPGRFSGRQFSNSRSEMNVSTLELGDSALYLCASSADRASEAFFGQGTRLTVV.

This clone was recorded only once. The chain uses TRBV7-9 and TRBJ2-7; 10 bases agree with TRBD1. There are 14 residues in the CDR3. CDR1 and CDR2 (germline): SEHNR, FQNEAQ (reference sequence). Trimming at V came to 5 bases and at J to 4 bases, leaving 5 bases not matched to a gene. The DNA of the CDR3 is TGTGCCAGCAGCCTCCGGGACAGGGGTTACGAGCAGTACTTC. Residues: CASSLRDRGYEQYF. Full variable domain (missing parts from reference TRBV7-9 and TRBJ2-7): DTGVSQNPRHKITKRGQNVTFRCDPISEHNRLYWYRQTLGQGPEFLTYFQNEAQLEKSRLLSDRFSAERPKGSFSTLEIQRTEQGDSAMYLCASSLRDRGYEQYFGPGTRLTVT.

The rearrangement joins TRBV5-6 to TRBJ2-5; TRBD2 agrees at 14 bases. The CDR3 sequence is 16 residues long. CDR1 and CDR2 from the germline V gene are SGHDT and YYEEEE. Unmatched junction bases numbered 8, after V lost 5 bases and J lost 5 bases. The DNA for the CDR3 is TGTGCCAGCAGTTCTGGGACTAGCGGGGGCTGGGAGACCCAGTACTTC. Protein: CASSSGTSGGWETQYF.

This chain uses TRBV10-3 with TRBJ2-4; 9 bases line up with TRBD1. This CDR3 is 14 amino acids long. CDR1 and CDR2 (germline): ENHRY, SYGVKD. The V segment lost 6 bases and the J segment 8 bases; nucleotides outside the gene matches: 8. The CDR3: CAIRPDRGEDIQYF. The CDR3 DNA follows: TGTGCCATCAGACCGGACAGGGGAGAGGACATTCAGTACTTC.

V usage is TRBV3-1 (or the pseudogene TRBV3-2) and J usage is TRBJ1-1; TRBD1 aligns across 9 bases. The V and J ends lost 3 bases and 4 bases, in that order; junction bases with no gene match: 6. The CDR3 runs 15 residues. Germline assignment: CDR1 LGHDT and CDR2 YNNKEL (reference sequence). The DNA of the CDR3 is TGTGCCAGCAGCCAGATACAGGGGGCCGTCACTGAAGCTTTCTTT. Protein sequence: CASSQIQGAVTEAFF.

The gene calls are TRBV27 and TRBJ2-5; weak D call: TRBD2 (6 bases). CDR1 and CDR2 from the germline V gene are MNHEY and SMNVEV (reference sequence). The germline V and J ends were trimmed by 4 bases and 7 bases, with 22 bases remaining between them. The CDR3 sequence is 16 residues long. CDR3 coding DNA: TGTGCCAGCAGTTATGGCCTAGCCGGGGGATTCGGGACCCAGTACTTC. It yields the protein CASSYGLAGGFGTQYF.

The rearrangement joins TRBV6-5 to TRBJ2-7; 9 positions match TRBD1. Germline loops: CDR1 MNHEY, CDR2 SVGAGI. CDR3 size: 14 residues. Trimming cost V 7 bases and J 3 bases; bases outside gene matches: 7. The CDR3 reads CASKEGTGYYEQYF. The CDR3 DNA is TGTGCCAGCAAAGAAGGGACAGGGTACTACGAGCAGTACTTC.

CDR3 residues: CASSQAGVSNQPQHF. CDR3 sequence (DNA): TGCGCCAGCAGCCAAGCCGGGGTTAGCAATCAGCCCCAGCATTTT. The chain uses TRBV4-1 and TRBJ1-5; unclear D gene. Trimming pared 1 base from V and 0 bases from J, leaving 7 bases between. The CDR3 covers 15 residues. CDR1 and CDR2 from the germline V gene are MGHRA and YSYEKL.

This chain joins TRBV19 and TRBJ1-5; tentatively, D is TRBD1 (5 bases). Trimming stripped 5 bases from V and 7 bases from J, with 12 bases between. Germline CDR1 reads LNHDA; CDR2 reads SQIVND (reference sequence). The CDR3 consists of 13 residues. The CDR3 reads CASSSGYGQPQHF. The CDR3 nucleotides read TGTGCCAGTAGTTCAGGGTATGGGCAGCCCCAGCATTTT. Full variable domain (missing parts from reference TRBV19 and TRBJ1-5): DGGITQSPKYLFRKEGQNVTLSCEQNLNHDAMYWYRQDPGQGLRLIYYSQIVNDFQKGDIAEGYSVSREKKESFPLTVTSAQKNPTAFYLCASSSGYGQPQHFGDGTRLSIL.

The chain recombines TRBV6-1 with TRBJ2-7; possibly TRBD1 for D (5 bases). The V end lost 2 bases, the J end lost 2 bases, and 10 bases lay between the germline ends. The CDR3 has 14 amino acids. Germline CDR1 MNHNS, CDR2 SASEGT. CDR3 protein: CASSEWRQTYEQYF. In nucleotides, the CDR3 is TGTGCCAGCAGTGAATGGAGACAGACCTACGAGCAGTACTTC.

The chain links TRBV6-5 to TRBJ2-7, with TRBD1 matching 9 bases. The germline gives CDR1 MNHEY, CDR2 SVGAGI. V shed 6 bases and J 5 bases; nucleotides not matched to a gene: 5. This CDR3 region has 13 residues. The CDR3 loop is CASRTGTGNEQYF. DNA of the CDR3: TGTGCCAGCAGGACCGGGACAGGGAACGAGCAGTACTTC.

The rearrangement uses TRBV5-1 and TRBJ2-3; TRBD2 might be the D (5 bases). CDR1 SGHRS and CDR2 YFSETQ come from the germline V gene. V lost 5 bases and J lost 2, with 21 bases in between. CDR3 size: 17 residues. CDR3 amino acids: CASSYPPGGGPTDTQYF. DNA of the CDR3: TGCGCCAGCAGTTACCCCCCGGGTGGCGGGCCCACAGATACGCAGTATTTT.

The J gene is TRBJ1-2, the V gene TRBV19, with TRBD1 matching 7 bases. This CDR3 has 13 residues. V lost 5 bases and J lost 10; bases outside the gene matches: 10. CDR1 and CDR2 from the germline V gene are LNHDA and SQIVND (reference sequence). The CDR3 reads CASSDTGVRVYTF. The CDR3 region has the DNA TGTGCCAGTAGTGATACAGGGGTGCGAGTCTACACCTTC.

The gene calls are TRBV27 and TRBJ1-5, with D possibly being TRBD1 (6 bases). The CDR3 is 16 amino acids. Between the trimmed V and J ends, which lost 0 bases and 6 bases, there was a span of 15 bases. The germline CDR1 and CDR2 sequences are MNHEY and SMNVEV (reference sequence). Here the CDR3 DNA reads TGTGCCAGCAGTTTATCGATACAGGGAGGGAGTCAGCCCCAGCATTTT. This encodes CASSLSIQGGSQPQHF.